These 27 T cell receptor beta chains were all obtained from the same sample, sequenced in a study of blood T cell repertoires in COVID-19. Libraries were prepared by immunoSEQ multiplex PCR; TCRdb keeps only in-frame clonotypes and omits some of them. The sample carries roughly 370,000 clones, around 87% recorded once. Material for sequencing was PBMCs or T cells enriched from blood (not recorded which). The receptors originated from a woman between 50 and 59 years old who had recovered from COVID-19.

This chain connects TRBV5-6 to TRBJ1-2, with 11 bases matching TRBD1. The germline V gene encodes CDR1 SGHDT and CDR2 YYEEEE. V lost 0 bases, J lost 8 bases, and 6 bases stayed unmatched. CDR3 length: 15 amino acids. CDR3 DNA sequence: TGTGCCAGCAGCTTGGCCTCGGACAGGGGGCTCGGCTACACCTTC. Translated, it gives CASSLASDRGLGYTF.

This chain joins TRBV6-6 and TRBJ1-4; D unclear. The CDR3 totals 14 residues. Looked up from germline, CDR1 is MNHNY and CDR2 is SVGAGI (reference sequence). Trimming removed 2 bases from V and 6 bases from J, with 10 bases in between. The CDR3: CASSYGTRDEKLFF. The CDR3 DNA reads as TGTGCCAGCAGTTACGGTACCCGGGATGAAAAACTGTTTTTT.

The V gene is TRBV5-1, the J gene TRBJ1-6; D remains ambiguous. V was trimmed by 0 bases and J by 8 bases, leaving 9 bases between them. This CDR3 spans 14 amino acids. The germline V gene has CDR1 SGHRS and CDR2 YFSETQ. The CDR3 region is CASSLGQQDSPLHF. The CDR3 DNA follows: TGCGCCAGCAGCTTGGGTCAGCAGGATTCACCCCTCCACTTT.

This sequence joins TRBV5-1 and TRBJ1-1; 7 positions agree with TRBD1. This CDR3 has 13 amino acids. Germline CDR1 SGHRS, CDR2 YFSETQ. The V segment lost 4 bases and the J segment 4 bases; nucleotides outside the gene matches: 4. The CDR3 here is CASSPRQGTEAFF. In nucleotides, the CDR3 is TGCGCCAGCAGCCCAAGACAGGGCACTGAAGCTTTCTTT.

This chain links TRBV7-8 with TRBJ2-5, with a tentative D call TRBD1 (5 bases). V lost 5 bases and J lost 5, with 12 bases in between. In germline, CDR1 is SGHVS, CDR2 FQNEAQ. The CDR3 loop spans 13 amino acids. The CDR3: CASSIRVGETQYF. CDR3 coding DNA: TGTGCCAGCAGCATCAGGGTCGGGGAGACCCAGTACTTC.

This clone has a handful of counts. This chain links TRBV10-3 with TRBJ1-1; TRBD1 matches at 9 bases. Germline lookup yields CDR1 ENHRY and CDR2 SYGVKD. The J segment lost 0 bases and the V segment lost 9 bases, leaving 2 bases of the junction unmatched. The CDR3 length is 13 residues. CDR3: CAMRTGVNTEAFF. For the CDR3, the DNA is TGTGCCATGCGGACAGGGGTGAACACTGAAGCTTTCTTT.

V gene TRBV5-6 combines with J gene TRBJ1-5, with TRBD1 as a possible D gene (6 bases). Germline V gene lookup returns CDR1 SGHDT and CDR2 YYEEEE. This CDR3 is built from 16 residues. V was pared by 4 bases and J by 7 bases, with 21 bases between. The CDR3 here is CASSEDSGAEEQPQHF. CDR3 sequence (DNA): TGTGCCAGCAGCGAGGACAGTGGAGCGGAGGAACAGCCCCAGCATTTT.

The V gene is TRBV2, the J gene TRBJ2-7; TRBD1 is a possible D gene (5 bases). The V end lost 5 bases, the J end lost 3 bases, and 11 bases lay between the germline ends. Germline assignment: CDR1 SNHLY and CDR2 FYNNEI. The CDR3 is made up of 13 amino acids. The CDR3 DNA sequence: TGTGCCAGCAGTCAAAGACAGTACTACGAGCAGTACTTC. It codes for CASSQRQYYEQYF.

This chain joins TRBV5-1 and TRBJ1-3, with TRBD1 as a possible D gene (5 bases). Germline V gene sequence: CDR1 SGHRS, CDR2 YFSETQ. The CDR3 runs 15 residues. Trimming left V 0 bases short and J 4 bases short, with 11 bases between. The CDR3 here is CASSLGGGPGNTIYF. The CDR3 DNA is TGCGCCAGCAGCTTGGGGGGGGGACCCGGAAACACCATATATTTT.

This clone has a single count. The chain recombines TRBV2 with TRBJ2-1, with D possibly matching TRBD2 (6 bases). The CDR3 covers 17 residues. V was shortened by 2 bases and J by 4 bases, with 18 bases between the two germline ends. Germline CDR1 reads SNHLY; CDR2 reads FYNNEI. As DNA, the CDR3 is TGTGCCAGCAGTGAATCCGGGACTCCAGTTTCGTACAATGAGCAGTTCTTC. Translation gives CASSESGTPVSYNEQFF.

The genes are TRBV12-3 or TRBV12-4 and TRBJ1-2, with 7 bases lining up with TRBD1. This CDR3 contains 13 residues. V lost 7 bases and J lost 7; bases outside the gene matches: 9. CDR3 nucleotides: TGTGCCAGCAATAAACAGGGGTTAGGTGGCTACACCTTC. It translates to CASNKQGLGGYTF.

V usage is TRBV6-2 or TRBV6-3 and J usage is TRBJ1-2; 7 bases map to TRBD1. V dropped 2 bases and J dropped 0; count of bases not matched to a gene: 0. The germline V gene has CDR1 MNHEY and CDR2 SVGEGT. There are 14 residues in the CDR3. The CDR3 DNA follows: TGTGCCAGCAGTTACGGGACAGCTAACTATGGCTACACCTTC. It is translated as CASSYGTANYGYTF.

The V and J genes are TRBV30 and TRBJ1-3; no reliable D call. V was clipped by 5 bases and J by 4 bases, with 15 bases between them. The CDR3 has 14 amino acids. Germline V gene data show CDR1 as GTSNPN and CDR2 as SVGIG (reference sequence). CDR3 DNA sequence: TGTGCCTGGGATCCCGGGGTGGGGGGAAACACCATATATTTT. Its protein is CAWDPGVGGNTIYF.

The chain couples TRBV5-6 to TRBJ2-7; unclear D gene. Germline CDR1 SGHDT, CDR2 YYEEEE. The length of the CDR3 is 12 residues. Trimming shortened V by 1 base and J by 7 bases, and 9 bases separated the two germline ends. This CDR3 reads CASSLSGQEQYF. The CDR3 DNA reads as TGTGCCAGCAGCTTGTCAGGCCAAGAGCAGTACTTC.

The V gene is TRBV19, the J gene TRBJ1-4; D is possibly TRBD1 (6 bases). The V and J ends lost 6 bases and 4 bases respectively, with 15 bases between them. The germline CDR1 and CDR2 sequences are LNHDA and SQIVND (reference sequence). The CDR3 covers 15 residues. The CDR3 is CASSRMAGDNEKLFF. CDR3 DNA sequence: TGTGCCAGTAGCCGAATGGCAGGGGATAATGAAAAACTGTTTTTT.

V gene TRBV28 combines with J gene TRBJ2-5, with 7 positions matching TRBD1. The CDR3 has 13 amino acids. Trimming removed 6 bases from V and 5 bases from J; junction bases left unmatched: 6. Per the germline V gene, CDR1 is MDHEN and CDR2 is SYDVKM. CDR3 protein: CASSQQGRETQYF. Here the CDR3 DNA reads TGTGCCAGCAGCCAACAGGGGCGGGAGACCCAGTACTTC.

This chain links TRBV4-2 with TRBJ2-1; 9 nucleotides align to TRBD2. In germline, CDR1 is LGHNA, CDR2 YNFKEQ. This CDR3 has 19 residues. V gave up 1 base and J gave up 6 bases; unmatched junction bases: 16. The DNA for the CDR3 is TGTGCCAGCAGCCAAGGGCGAGGATTCATAGCGGGGGTCCGCAATGAGCAGTTCTTC. Protein sequence: CASSQGRGFIAGVRNEQFF.

In DNA, the CDR3 is TGTGCCATCAGTCCGACAGGGGCTAACTATGGCTACACCTTC. Protein: CAISPTGANYGYTF. The rearrangement links TRBV10-3 to TRBJ1-2; 8 bases align to TRBD1. This CDR3 region has 14 residues. The germline V gene has CDR1 ENHRY and CDR2 SYGVKD. Germline trimming cut 5 bases from V and 0 bases from J; bases unmatched to any gene: 2.

The rearrangement uses TRBV4-2 and TRBJ1-1, with D perhaps TRBD1 (5 bases). Per the germline V gene, CDR1 is LGHNA and CDR2 is YNFKEQ. V was trimmed by 0 bases and J by 0 bases, leaving 17 bases between them. The CDR3 has 18 amino acids. The CDR3 is CASSQDAVQGGLNTEAFF. DNA of the CDR3: TGTGCCAGCAGCCAAGATGCAGTTCAGGGAGGTTTGAACACTGAAGCTTTCTTT.

The V gene is TRBV7-2, the J gene TRBJ2-7; the D gene is possibly TRBD1 (6 bases). V lost 5 bases, J lost 4 bases, and 15 bases lay in between. CDR1 SGHTA and CDR2 FQGNSA come from the germline V gene. The CDR3 runs 14 residues. Written as DNA, the CDR3 is TGTGCCAGCAGCGAGTCGACAGGATTATACGAGCAGTACTTC. Residues: CASSESTGLYEQYF.

The chain recombines TRBV18 with TRBJ1-1; D gene uncertain. CDR3 length: 13 residues. Trimming removed 3 bases at V and 6 bases at J, with 11 bases between. Germline CDR1 and CDR2: KGHSH and LQKENI. In DNA, the CDR3 is TGTGCCAGCTCACCTACATGGTCCCCTGAAGCTTTCTTT. Translating it yields CASSPTWSPEAFF.

The chain combines TRBV27 with TRBJ2-7, with TRBD2 matching over 8 bases. The V segment lost 7 bases and the J segment 6 bases; nucleotides outside the gene matches: 14. The CDR3 totals 15 residues. CDR1 is MNHEY, CDR2 SMNVEV, per germline (reference sequence). CDR3 DNA sequence: TGTGCCAGCACCCCCCGTCCGGGGGGGGTCTCCGAGCAGTACTTC. It specifies CASTPRPGGVSEQYF.

The V call is TRBV9, the J call TRBJ1-5; 7 bases are shared with TRBD1. The V gene's germline CDR1 is SGDLS and CDR2 YYNGEE. Unmatched junction bases numbered 5, after V lost 4 bases and J lost 4 bases. This CDR3 is 14 amino acids long. The CDR3 sequence: CASSTGQLNQPQHF. The DNA for the CDR3 is TGTGCCAGCAGCACGGGACAGTTGAATCAGCCCCAGCATTTT.

The genes are TRBV15 and TRBJ1-2; 8 bases fit TRBD1. The CDR3 consists of 13 residues. The germline V gene has CDR1 LNHNV and CDR2 YYDKDF (reference sequence). J gave up 6 bases and V 5 bases, and 5 bases lay outside the gene matches. CDR3 protein: CATSHGQGDGYTF. The DNA for the CDR3 is TGTGCCACCAGCCACGGACAGGGAGATGGCTACACCTTC.

The chain carries TRBV3-1 (or the pseudogene TRBV3-2) and TRBJ1-1, with TRBD1 matching over 11 bases. V lost 4 bases to trimming and J lost 0 bases; unmatched junction nucleotides: 7. This CDR3 has 17 amino acids. The V gene's germline CDR1 is LGHDT and CDR2 YNNKEL (reference sequence). CDR3 in amino acids: CASSPGDRGRVNTEAFF. CDR3 in DNA: TGTGCCAGCAGCCCCGGGGACAGGGGGAGGGTGAACACTGAAGCTTTCTTT.

The gene calls are TRBV19 and TRBJ2-7; 13 bases align to TRBD2. The V segment lost 5 bases and the J segment 3 bases; nucleotides outside the gene matches: 4. Germline assignment: CDR1 LNHDA and CDR2 SQIVND (reference sequence). The CDR3 consists of 15 residues. The CDR3 is CASSGLAGVDYEQYF. The CDR3, as DNA: TGTGCCAGTAGTGGACTAGCGGGGGTAGACTACGAGCAGTACTTC.

J is TRBJ1-4 and V is TRBV30, with D possibly being TRBD1 (5 bases). There are 15 residues in the CDR3. Germline-derived CDR1 and CDR2 are GTSNPN and SVGIG (reference sequence). With 2 bases removed from V and 9 bases from J, the gap between germline ends came to 19 bases. The CDR3 sequence is CAWSPSTVLMKKLFF. Here the CDR3 DNA reads TGTGCCTGGAGTCCGTCGACAGTGCTAATGAAAAAACTGTTTTTT. Drawing the rest from reference TRBV30 and TRBJ1-4, the complete variable domain is SQTIHQWPATLVQPVGSPLSLECTVEGTSNPNLYWYRQAAGRGLQLLFYSVGIGQISSEVPQNLSASRPQDRQFILSSKKLLLSDSGFYLCAWSPSTVLMKKLFFGSGTQLSVL.